The 2 T cell receptor beta chains presented below share a single source sample, sequenced in a study of vaccination and CD4 T cells after COVID-19. Treatment specified: roughly 10-day PBMC culture with coronavirus spike peptide pools or control peptides (ViraFEST assay). No antigen is known for these receptors. Once obtained from cultured CD4+ T cells, the DNA was sequenced using the Oncomine TCR Beta short-read assay. TCRdb redid the calling of the PCR reads with MiXCR, one entry per CDR3 protein. The sample lists over 15,000 distinct CDR3 sequences, roughly 73% occurring once. Sequencing was carried out using CD4+ T cells from blood, cultured in vitro. The origin of the receptors is a human donor who had recovered from COVID-19.

In this sample, this clonotype turned up a few times. The chain recombines TRBV24-1 with TRBJ1-2, with D possibly being TRBD1 (5 bases). Looked up from germline, CDR1 is KGHDR and CDR2 is SFDVKD. Trimming removed 3 bases at V and 3 bases at J, with 16 bases between. The CDR3 runs to 16 residues. The CDR3 reads CATSDPRQGLDYGYTF. In nucleotides, the CDR3 is TGTGCCACCAGTGATCCACGCCAGGGATTGGACTATGGCTACACCTTC.

V is TRBV30 and J is TRBJ1-1; no reliable D call. V lost 2 bases and J lost 0, with 7 bases in between. The CDR3 totals 13 residues. Germline V lookup: CDR1 GTSNPN, CDR2 SVGIG (reference sequence). CDR3 sequence (DNA): TGTGCCTGGAGTCGAGGTATGAACACTGAAGCTTTCTTT. This codes for CAWSRGMNTEAFF.